The clone carrying this T cell receptor (beta chain) was picked up one time. Its antigen is unknown. Per the germline V gene, CDR1 is DFQATT and CDR2 is SNEGSKA (reference sequence). The CDR3 extends over 11 amino acids. Trimming stripped 3 bases from V and 8 bases from J, with 9 bases between. The data were obtained in a study of cytomegalovirus exposure and HLA in healthy donors. Study summary: Falling in the Caucasian-associated ancestry cluster were about four fifths of approximately 410 genotyped donors. Study-level results: A prior analysis recorded that most TCR beta V segments were productive about 87% or about 30% of the time.

Vbeta (60) and Jbeta (13) primers were used in the PCR. The table came from immunoSEQ multiplex PCR; TCRdb's copy has only in-frame clones and leaves some out. The repertoire holds around 200,000 clones, over 65% seen once, with roughly 2.5% in the top ten. The sample consisted of PBMCs. The rearrangement uses TRBV20-1 and TRBJ2-3; D gene unclear. This clonotype originated in a woman aged 60 to 75 in good health and CMV-seropositive. As DNA, the CDR3 is TGCAGTGCTAGCCGTGGCGGTACGCAGTATTTT. Translating it yields CSASRGGTQYF.